Sequencing of this TCR beta chain was carried out in a study of T-cell memory formation after mild COVID-19. V was pared by 5 bases and J by 3 bases, with 10 bases between. The CDR3 consists of 14 residues. Germline V gene lookup returns CDR1 SEHNR and CDR2 FQNEAQ (reference sequence). This clonotype has just a few counts. TCRdb reprocessed the 5' RACE reads via MiXCR and lists one record per CDR3 protein. The sample consists of approximately 560,000 distinct CDR3 sequences, around 15% of them appearing once. The sequencing input was PBMCs or a T cell subset sorted from them (not recorded which). The TCR comes from an adult woman who had mild COVID-19 (a few samples of this study predate the infection). Cell type and time point are not known. The genes are TRBV7-9 and TRBJ2-2; D tentatively fits TRBD1 or TRBD2 (5 bases each). CDR3 amino acids: CASSRDEDTGELFF. CDR3 nucleotides: TGTGCCAGCAGCAGGGACGAAGACACCGGGGAGCTGTTTTTT.